This T cell receptor (beta chain) was identified in a study of regulatory T cells in long-lasting Graves disease. Indicated time point: newly diagnosed GD, antithyroid drugs for less than 3 months. After RNA was extracted from PBMCs, the TCR library was made from it. Researchers made TCR beta libraries by using iRepertoire HTBI primers and running Arm-PCR on CDR3 regions. TCRdb re-called the multiplex PCR reads through MiXCR, storing one row per CDR3 protein. The data show some 500,000 distinct CDR3 sequences, around 16% seen once. Trimming removed 11 bases at V and 4 bases at J, with 11 bases between. Per the germline V gene, CDR1 is MNHEY and CDR2 is SVGEGT. This CDR3 is built from 11 residues. These data are also associated with another study on T cells in Graves' hyperthyroidism and ophthalmopathy.

The chain employs TRBV6-2 or TRBV6-3 and TRBJ1-2; no clear D. This sample comprised peripheral blood mononuclear cells (PBMCs), obtained at new diagnosis, from a patient treated with antithyroid drugs. This TCR was recovered from a woman aged 40 to 65 with Graves disease. The CDR3 DNA reads TGTGCCGCGGGAGGCCGCTATGGCTACACCTTC. Residues: CAAGGRYGYTF.